A single sample is the source of the 21 T cell receptor beta chains below, sequenced in a study of CD8+ T cells in alopecia areata. cDNA prepared by RNA extraction and subsequent reverse transcription served as the template for sequencing. Assay used: immunoSEQ multiplex PCR; TCRdb lists only in-frame clones, some missing. The data show 200,000 or so clones, roughly 57% seen once. Material: CD4+ T cells sorted from blood, obtained at week 0. The source is a human donor with alopecia areata.

This clone has just a few counts. The V gene is TRBV7-2, the J gene TRBJ1-2, with 8 bases aligning to TRBD1. This CDR3 spans 16 amino acids. J was trimmed by 1 base and V by 0 bases; bases with no gene match: 4. CDR1 and CDR2 from the germline V gene are SGHTA and FQGNSA. The CDR3 sequence: CASSLAQGAFNYGYTF. The CDR3 region has the DNA TGTGCCAGCAGCTTAGCTCAGGGGGCATTTAACTATGGCTACACCTTC.

The chain has TRBV29-1 and TRBJ2-7; tentative D call: TRBD1 (6 bases). V gave up 2 bases and J gave up 2 bases, with 13 bases separating them. Germline V CDR1 and CDR2: SQVTM, ANQGSEA. The CDR3 consists of 14 residues. The chain's CDR3 is CSVELGATPYEQYF. The CDR3 nucleotides are TGCAGCGTTGAATTGGGGGCGACTCCCTACGAGCAGTACTTC.

This rearrangement joins TRBV30 to TRBJ1-2; 10 bases fit TRBD1. The junction had 6 bases not matched to a gene; V was cut back by 4 bases and J by 4 bases. Per the germline V gene, CDR1 is GTSNPN and CDR2 is SVGIG (reference sequence). This CDR3 has 14 residues. CDR3 amino acids: CAWTTGTGAYGYTF. As DNA, the CDR3 is TGTGCCTGGACCACAGGGACAGGGGCCTATGGCTACACCTTC.

This clone was seen more than once but under ten times. The chain employs TRBV5-8 and TRBJ2-6; either TRBD1 or TRBD2 may fit D (5 bases each). There are 17 residues in the CDR3. Per the germline V gene, CDR1 is SGHTS and CDR2 is YDEGEE. Trimming pared 3 bases from V and 2 bases from J, leaving 15 bases between. CDR3: CASSSQGLRAGANVLTF. CDR3 DNA: TGTGCCAGCAGCTCCCAGGGCCTGAGGGCTGGGGCCAACGTCCTGACTTTC.

The chain joins TRBV25-1 to TRBJ1-1; possible D gene TRBD1, 5 bases. Germline V gives CDR1 MGHDK, CDR2 SYGVNS. Deletions cut 7 bases from V and 6 bases from J, with 27 bases between. The CDR3 runs 17 residues. CDR3 bases: TGTGCCAGCACGATCCGAGACATGGGACGATTAGTAGCTGAAGCTTTCTTT. Translating gives CASTIRDMGRLVAEAFF.

The chain combines TRBV10-3 with TRBJ2-5; no clear D gene. CDR3 length equals 11 residues. Trimming took off 3 bases at V and 5 bases at J, with 4 bases between the two ends. The V gene's germline CDR1 is ENHRY and CDR2 SYGVKD. CDR3 loop: CAISDVETQYF. CDR3 bases: TGTGCCATCAGTGATGTGGAGACCCAGTACTTC.

The V and J genes are TRBV29-1 and TRBJ2-3; D may match TRBD1 or TRBD2 (5 bases each). With 5 bases removed from V and 2 bases from J, the gap between germline ends came to 17 bases. The CDR3 is made up of 15 amino acids. CDR1 is SQVTM, CDR2 ANQGSEA, per germline. The CDR3 DNA reads as TGCAGCGTTCATCCGGGGCAGACCTACACAGATACGCAGTATTTT. Protein: CSVHPGQTYTDTQYF.

The J gene is TRBJ1-1, the V gene TRBV5-1; D uncertain. Germline-derived CDR1 and CDR2 are SGHRS and YFSETQ. The ends were cut back, 0 bases at V and 8 bases at J, with 14 bases in the middle. The CDR3 is 14 amino acids. The CDR3 region is CASSLDYQDSEAFF. The CDR3 bases are TGCGCCAGCAGCTTGGATTACCAAGACTCAGAAGCTTTCTTT.

This clone was recorded at least ten times. This sequence joins TRBV30 and TRBJ1-1, with D hard to call. The germline V and J ends were trimmed by 0 bases and 3 bases, with 8 bases remaining between them. The germline V gene encodes CDR1 GTSNPN and CDR2 SVGIG (reference sequence). The CDR3 loop spans 13 amino acids. CDR3 nucleotides: TGTGCCTGGAGTGTACCCCCAGACACTGAAGCTTTCTTT. Amino acid sequence: CAWSVPPDTEAFF.

As to this clone: At one end, the junction sequence differs from germline, possibly due to a read error. The V call is TRBV7-9, the J call TRBJ1-1; a possible D gene is TRBD1 (5 bases). Germline CDR1 is SEHNR and CDR2 is FQNEAQ (reference sequence). The CDR3 covers 12 residues. The CDR3 protein is CASSLWLETASF. In DNA form, the CDR3 reads TGTGCCAGCAGCTTATGGCTCGAGACAGCCTCTTTT.

The chain joins TRBV30 to TRBJ1-1; no definite D call. The CDR3 has 12 amino acids. Germline V gives CDR1 GTSNPN, CDR2 SVGIG (reference sequence). Trimming removed 0 bases from V and 10 bases from J, with 12 bases in between. CDR3 sequence reads: CAWSVLGPGAFF. The CDR3 region has the DNA TGTGCCTGGAGTGTACTAGGGCCTGGAGCTTTCTTT.

The chain couples TRBV6-6 to TRBJ1-6; a weak D match, TRBD1 (5 bases). This CDR3 is built from 16 residues. The germline CDR1 and CDR2 sequences are MNHNY and SVGAGI (reference sequence). V lost 5 bases and J 4 bases, leaving 15 bases between the germline ends. For the CDR3, the DNA is TGTGCCAGCAGTACCCACATGGGACCTTATAATTCACCCCTCCACTTT. It yields the protein CASSTHMGPYNSPLHF.

This chain links TRBV2 with TRBJ1-1, with TRBD1 identical over 7 bases. J lost 1 base, V lost 7 bases, and 9 bases had no gene match. The germline V gene encodes CDR1 SNHLY and CDR2 FYNNEI. This CDR3 spans 15 amino acids. CDR3 in amino acids: CASKHHGTENTEAFF. The CDR3 DNA reads as TGTGCCAGCAAACACCACGGGACAGAGAACACTGAAGCTTTCTTT.

The chain links TRBV6-5 to TRBJ1-6; tentative D call: TRBD1 (5 bases). Trimming took off 6 bases at V and 3 bases at J, with 9 bases between the two ends. Germline V lookup: CDR1 MNHEY, CDR2 SVGAGI. The CDR3 totals 14 residues. CDR3 sequence (DNA): TGTGCCAGCAGCCCGGACATCTATAATTCACCCCTCCACTTT. Translated, it gives CASSPDIYNSPLHF.

The chain joins TRBV5-6 to TRBJ2-7, with D perhaps matching TRBD2 (6 bases). This CDR3 region has 14 residues. Per the germline V gene, CDR1 is SGHDT and CDR2 is YYEEEE. V lost 4 bases to trimming and J lost 2 bases, with 13 bases between them. The CDR3 bases are TGTGCCAGCAGCACCCTCGGCGGGACCTACGAGCAGTACTTC. It encodes CASSTLGGTYEQYF.

This clone was counted only a few times. The chain joins TRBV9 to TRBJ2-4; possible D gene TRBD1, 6 bases. Germline V gene sequence: CDR1 SGDLS, CDR2 YYNGEE. The ends were cut back, 3 bases at V and 0 bases at J, with 13 bases in the middle. The CDR3 contains 16 residues. This CDR3 is CASSATTGPAKNIQYF. DNA of the CDR3: TGTGCCAGCAGCGCTACCACAGGGCCAGCCAAAAACATTCAGTACTTC.

The J gene is TRBJ2-1, the V gene TRBV2; D might be TRBD1 or TRBD2, each matching 6 bases. The germline gives CDR1 SNHLY, CDR2 FYNNEI. The CDR3 runs 16 residues. The V end lost 6 bases, the J end lost 5 bases, and 20 bases lay between the germline ends. As DNA, the CDR3 is TGTGCCAGCAGGAGGGGGGCGGCAGCGCCTAACAATGAGCAGTTCTTC. The encoded protein is CASRRGAAAPNNEQFF.

This sequence joins TRBV5-1 and TRBJ2-1; 12 nucleotides line up with TRBD2. V dropped 2 bases and J dropped 8; count of bases not matched to a gene: 11. The CDR3 consists of 17 residues. Germline assignment: CDR1 SGHRS and CDR2 YFSETQ. CDR3 DNA: TGCGCCAGCAGCTTCAGCGGGTCTAGCGGGAGGGGTGATGAGCAGTTCTTC. Its protein is CASSFSGSSGRGDEQFF.

This chain joins TRBV4-1 and TRBJ1-2; 9 bases align to TRBD1. CDR1 is MGHRA, CDR2 YSYEKL, per germline. This CDR3 region has 16 residues. V was pared by 1 base and J by 7 bases, with 10 bases of the junction left unmatched. The CDR3 sequence is CASSQVTGTGTFGYTF. The CDR3 DNA sequence: TGCGCCAGCAGCCAAGTCACCGGGACAGGGACTTTTGGCTACACCTTC.

This chain connects TRBV30 to TRBJ1-2; D not resolved. Germline V gene sequence: CDR1 GTSNPN, CDR2 SVGIG (reference sequence). The length of the CDR3 is 13 residues. V was clipped by 3 bases and J by 3 bases, with 11 bases between them. The CDR3 nucleotides read TGTGCCTGGAGGCACGTAGGGCACTATGGCTACACCTTC. Residues: CAWRHVGHYGYTF.

The CDR3 spells CASSRTSGPYEQYF. The CDR3 DNA reads TGTGCCAGCAGCCGAACTAGCGGCCCCTACGAGCAGTACTTC. The rearrangement joins TRBV7-9 to TRBJ2-7; TRBD2 matches at 8 bases. This CDR3 has 14 residues. Per the germline V gene, CDR1 is SEHNR and CDR2 is FQNEAQ (reference sequence). The V and J ends lost 5 bases and 2 bases, in that order; junction bases with no gene match: 5.